This T cell receptor beta chain was sequenced in a study of shared clonotypes between healthy human individuals. DNA input for the unsorted PBMC replicate PCRs was approximately 300 ng, some 31,000 T cell genomes. TCRdb's table, derived via immunoSEQ multiplex PCR, lists solely in-frame clones and lacks some. The table records fewer than 550,000 clones, over 75% of them present only once. The donor population consisted of healthy HIV-negative adults with no recent acute infections or vaccinations. Nashville, Tennessee was home to all donors, who were Caucasian adults. A few counts support this clone. With V trimmed by 6 bases and J by 6 bases, 7 bases remained unmatched. The CDR3 loop spans 13 amino acids. Germline V CDR1 and CDR2: MNHNS, SASEGT.

The specimen sequenced was PBMCs. The rearrangement links TRBV6-1 to TRBJ1-2; 7 nucleotides agree with TRBD1. This TCR derives from a woman aged 40 to 49 in good health. Some clones in this sample may be carry-over from other donors' samples. The CDR3 nucleotides read TGTGCCAGCAGACACTACGGGACAGATGGCTACACCTTC. It is translated as CASRHYGTDGYTF.